Shown below are 17 T cell receptor beta chains from a single sample sequenced in a study of shared clonotypes between healthy human individuals. Cells designated naive CD8 were CD45RO-negative and were positively selected for CCR7, with terminally differentiated effector memory CD45RA+ cells excluded. Measured with immunoSEQ multiplex PCR; TCRdb has only the in-frame clones, and not every one. This sample carries some 2,000,000 clones, about 95% of them seen once, and the ten largest clones take about 1.1%. The sequenced sample consisted of naive CD8+ T cells sorted from blood. The origin of the receptors is a man aged 18 to 30 in good health.

Turning to this clone: Other DNA sequences within the sample encode an identical CDR3. J is TRBJ1-1 and V is TRBV5-1; D call uncertain. V was trimmed by 2 bases and J by 7 bases, leaving 6 bases between them. CDR1 and CDR2 from the germline V gene are SGHRS and YFSETQ. The CDR3 is made up of 11 amino acids. In DNA form, the CDR3 reads TGCGCCAGCAGCTTTGGCAGTGAAGCTTTCTTT. Translating it yields CASSFGSEAFF. Complete variable domain (other parts from reference TRBV5-1 and TRBJ1-1): KAGVTQTPRYLIKTRGQQVTLSCSPISGHRSVSWYQQTPGQGLQFLFEYFSETQRNKGNFPGRFSGRQFSNSRSEMNVSTLELGDSALYLCASSFGSEAFFGQGTRLTVV.

The chain couples TRBV4-3 to TRBJ2-1; 8 bases align to TRBD2. This CDR3 is 16 amino acids long. The J segment lost 4 bases and the V segment lost 0 bases, leaving 5 bases of the junction unmatched. Germline loops: CDR1 LGHNA, CDR2 YSLEER. For the CDR3, the DNA is TGCGCCAGCAGCCAAGATACACTAGCGGAGTACAATGAGCAGTTCTTC. Protein: CASSQDTLAEYNEQFF.

The gene calls are TRBV5-8 and TRBJ1-1; perhaps TRBD1 as D (5 bases). CDR1 and CDR2 (germline): SGHTS, YDEGEE. The ends were cut back, 9 bases at V and 4 bases at J, with 19 bases in the middle. The CDR3 extends over 14 amino acids. The CDR3 coding sequence is TGTGCCACCCCTAAAGGGACCGGAGGCACTGAAGCTTTCTTT. This sequence encodes CATPKGTGGTEAFF.

As for this clone: A read error may produce the germline difference seen at one junction end. The rearrangement links TRBV7-7 to TRBJ2-1; TRBD2 matches at 11 bases. There are 14 residues in the CDR3. Germline V lookup: CDR1 SSHAT, CDR2 FNYEAQ (reference sequence). DNA for the CDR3: TGTGCTAGCAGCTTAGGGCCACTAGCGGGAGTGACTTTCTTC. Translation gives CASSLGPLAGVTFF.

The chain recombines TRBV6-6 with TRBJ2-7, with 10 bases lining up with TRBD2. In germline, CDR1 is MNHNY, CDR2 SVGAGI (reference sequence). V lost 2 bases and J lost 3; bases outside the gene matches: 4. The CDR3 loop spans 15 amino acids. In DNA form, the CDR3 reads TGTGCCAGCAGTTACGAGCGGGAGGGCCTCTACGAGCAGTACTTC. Translating gives CASSYEREGLYEQYF.

The V call is TRBV19, the J call TRBJ2-7, with 7 bases matching TRBD1. Germline V CDR1 and CDR2: LNHDA, SQIVND (reference sequence). V was pared by 1 base and J by 3 bases, with 9 bases of the junction left unmatched. This CDR3 has 16 amino acids. Here the CDR3 reads CASSIAGGQRLYEQYF. The CDR3 DNA sequence: TGTGCCAGTAGTATAGCAGGGGGACAGCGGCTCTACGAGCAGTACTTC.

The rearrangement uses TRBV15 and TRBJ2-7; maybe TRBD2 (6 bases). CDR3 length: 15 residues. V was pared by 5 bases and J by 0 bases, with 14 bases between. Germline assignment: CDR1 LNHNV and CDR2 YYDKDF (reference sequence). The CDR3 bases are TGTGCCACCAGCGAGGGACTCCACAGCTCCTACGAGCAGTACTTC. This encodes CATSEGLHSSYEQYF.

The genes are TRBV19 and TRBJ2-3; 14 bases line up with TRBD2. CDR1 is LNHDA, CDR2 SQIVND, per germline (reference sequence). The CDR3 is 17 amino acids. Trimming removed 5 bases from V and 2 bases from J; junction bases left unmatched: 6. CDR3 nucleotide sequence: TGTGCCAGTAGTTTGGGGACTAGCGGGGGCCCCACAGATACGCAGTATTTT. It specifies CASSLGTSGGPTDTQYF.

This clone was detected only once. This chain uses TRBV27 with TRBJ2-7; 7 nucleotides align to TRBD2. V lost 5 bases, J lost 0 bases, and 7 bases stayed unmatched. Germline V gene lookup returns CDR1 MNHEY and CDR2 SMNVEV (reference sequence). The length of the CDR3 is 15 residues. The CDR3 here is CASSRSGTNSYEQYF. CDR3 in DNA: TGTGCCAGCAGTCGCTCCGGGACTAACTCCTACGAGCAGTACTTC.

The genes are TRBV19 and TRBJ1-2; D might be TRBD1 (5 bases). Trimming shortened V by 1 base and J by 0 bases, and 12 bases separated the two germline ends. This CDR3 spans 16 amino acids. Germline loops: CDR1 LNHDA, CDR2 SQIVND (reference sequence). The CDR3 DNA is TGTGCCAGTAGTATAGGGGGGTCCGGAGCTAACTATGGCTACACCTTC. It yields the protein CASSIGGSGANYGYTF.

The chain couples TRBV7-9 to TRBJ1-4, with D uncertain. The CDR3 covers 16 residues. The V and J ends lost 2 bases and 5 bases respectively, with 15 bases between them. Germline V gives CDR1 SEHNR, CDR2 FQNEAQ (reference sequence). This CDR3 is CASSLTQARVNEKLFF. The CDR3 nucleotides are TGTGCCAGCAGCTTAACTCAGGCCCGAGTAAATGAAAAACTGTTTTTT.

This rearrangement joins TRBV6-5 to TRBJ2-7, with a weak D call TRBD1 (6 bases). This CDR3 contains 15 residues. Per the germline V gene, CDR1 is MNHEY and CDR2 is SVGAGI. Trimming removed 2 bases at V and 3 bases at J, with 14 bases between. The CDR3 sequence is CASSYLTPQGYEQYF. The CDR3 nucleotides read TGTGCCAGCAGTTACCTCACCCCACAGGGCTACGAGCAGTACTTC.

J is TRBJ2-7 and V is TRBV4-1; TRBD1 matches 10 bases. The CDR3 extends over 13 amino acids. V lost 4 bases to trimming and J lost 6 bases; unmatched junction nucleotides: 3. Germline CDR1 MGHRA, CDR2 YSYEKL. CDR3 in amino acids: CASSPGQGFEQYF. For the CDR3, the DNA is TGCGCCAGCAGCCCGGGACAGGGGTTCGAGCAGTACTTC.

The J gene is TRBJ1-2, the V gene TRBV5-1, with D tentatively TRBD1 (6 bases). Germline lookup yields CDR1 SGHRS and CDR2 YFSETQ. The V end was cut by 8 bases, the J end by 6 bases, with 20 bases between. The CDR3 consists of 14 residues. CDR3 DNA sequence: TGCGCCAGTTTGCCGACAGGCGCAGAGGATGGCTACACCTTC. Translating gives CASLPTGAEDGYTF.

The chain couples TRBV20-1 to TRBJ2-6; D perhaps matches TRBD1 (5 bases). V lost 6 bases to trimming and J lost 7 bases, with 7 bases between them. This CDR3 has 11 residues. Germline CDR1 and CDR2: DFQATT and SNEGSKA (reference sequence). CDR3 DNA sequence: TGCAGTGCGCAGGGAGCCAACGTCCTGACTTTC. This sequence encodes CSAQGANVLTF.

A word on this clone: Additional DNA sequences in this sample encode the identical CDR3. V and J are TRBV27 and TRBJ1-6; D not certain. The CDR3 sequence is 13 residues long. Trimming removed 7 bases at V and 6 bases at J, with 10 bases between. Germline CDR1 reads MNHEY; CDR2 reads SMNVEV (reference sequence). CDR3 loop: CASKGPGNSPLHF. CDR3 coding DNA: TGTGCCAGCAAGGGTCCTGGTAATTCACCCCTCCACTTT.

DNA for the CDR3: TGTGCCAGCAGTTACCCGGGGGGAAATGGTGAAGCTTTCTTT. Translation: CASSYPGGNGEAFF. This sequence joins TRBV6-6 and TRBJ1-1; D may be TRBD1 (5 bases). The germline V gene has CDR1 MNHNY and CDR2 SVGAGI (reference sequence). This CDR3 is 14 amino acids long. The V and J ends lost 2 bases and 7 bases respectively, with 14 bases between them.